The 15 T cell receptor beta chains in this list originate from one sample, sequenced in a study of T cell responses to AZD1222 COVID-19 vaccine. The table came from immunoSEQ multiplex PCR; TCRdb's copy has only in-frame clones and leaves some out. The table includes 90,000 to 150,000 clones, about 90% detected once. The material was peripheral blood, obtained on day 0 of AZD1222 vaccination. The receptors come from an adult in good health.

The table lists this clone with a count of one. This chain links TRBV5-6 with TRBJ1-1; D is undetermined. From germline, CDR1 is SGHDT and CDR2 YYEEEE. The CDR3 covers 15 residues. Trimming stripped 0 bases from V and 6 bases from J, with 15 bases between. The CDR3 bases are TGTGCCAGCAGCTTGGCTGGCAGCCCGGACGCTGAAGCTTTCTTT. Translating it yields CASSLAGSPDAEAFF. The full variable domain, completed using reference TRBV5-6 and TRBJ1-1, is DAGVTQSPTHLIKTRGQQVTLRCSPKSGHDTVSWYQQALGQGPQFIFQYYEEEERQRGNFPDRFSGHQFPNYSSELNVNALLLGDSALYLCASSLAGSPDAEAFFGQGTRLTVV.

This rearrangement joins TRBV5-4 to TRBJ1-2, with 7 bases identical to TRBD1. V lost 1 base, J lost 0 bases, and 0 bases stayed unmatched. Per the germline V gene, CDR1 is SGHNT and CDR2 is YYREEE (reference sequence). The CDR3 consists of 14 residues. CDR3 in amino acids: CASSLQGANYGYTF. CDR3 DNA: TGTGCCAGCAGCTTGCAGGGGGCTAACTATGGCTACACCTTC.

The J gene is TRBJ1-6, the V gene TRBV2, with D perhaps matching TRBD1 (6 bases). There are 13 residues in the CDR3. Looked up from germline, CDR1 is SNHLY and CDR2 is FYNNEI. V gave up 8 bases and J gave up 9 bases, with 14 bases separating them. DNA of the CDR3: TGTGCCAGCGCACCCGAGGGGGGTTCACCCCTCCACTTT. Protein: CASAPEGGSPLHF.

This rearrangement joins TRBV9 to TRBJ1-5; no definite D call. This CDR3 has 15 amino acids. V lost 6 bases and J 3 bases, leaving 16 bases between the germline ends. From germline, CDR1 is SGDLS and CDR2 YYNGEE. CDR3 DNA sequence: TGTGCCAGCATTCAAATCGGACCCCCCAATCAGCCCCAGCATTTT. It codes for CASIQIGPPNQPQHF.

This chain links TRBV21-1 with TRBJ2-3; the D call in the table, TRBD2, was not verified against the DNA. TRBV21-1 is a pseudogene segment. This CDR3 is built from 15 residues. Here the CDR3 reads CASSKRGCSTDTQYF. The CDR3 region has the DNA TGTGCCAGCAGCAAACGGGGTTGTAGCACAGATACGCAGTATTTT.

This clone is a singleton in its sample. This chain links TRBV5-4 with TRBJ1-1; TRBD1 matches 11 bases. V was clipped by 1 base and J by 10 bases; unmatched bases: 12. Germline loops: CDR1 SGHNT, CDR2 YYREEE (reference sequence). The CDR3 length is 16 residues. In DNA form, the CDR3 reads TGTGCCAGCAGCTTGAGGGATGGGACAGGGGGGGAAGGAGCTTTCTTT. Its protein product is CASSLRDGTGGEGAFF.

The chain carries TRBV11-2 and TRBJ2-2; D gene unclear. CDR1 SGHAT and CDR2 FQNNGV come from the germline V gene. This CDR3 is built from 16 residues. V was pared by 4 bases and J by 4 bases, with 16 bases between. CDR3 sequence (DNA): TGTGCCAGCAGCTATATGCCCCCGGTCGCCACCGGGGAGCTGTTTTTT. This encodes CASSYMPPVATGELFF.

This clone was recorded a few times. The V gene is TRBV13, the J gene TRBJ2-6; 7 bases map to TRBD1. The junction had 7 bases not matched to a gene; V was cut back by 6 bases and J by 2 bases. Germline lookup yields CDR1 PRHDT and CDR2 FYEKMQ (reference sequence). CDR3 size: 16 residues. This CDR3 reads CASRVKGAAGANVLTF. DNA for the CDR3: TGTGCCAGCAGAGTAAAGGGGGCGGCTGGGGCCAACGTCCTGACTTTC.

This clone was seen only a few times. The V call is TRBV14, the J call TRBJ2-1, with TRBD2 matching 11 bases. J gave up 7 bases and V 0 bases, and 11 bases lay outside the gene matches. CDR3 length: 18 amino acids. CDR1 is SGHDN and CDR2 is FVKESK in the germline V gene. The CDR3 loop reads CASSQDVGGLADQNEQFF. CDR3 nucleotide sequence: TGTGCCAGCAGCCAAGACGTAGGGGGACTAGCGGATCAAAATGAGCAGTTCTTC. Combining the CDR3 with reference TRBV14 and TRBJ2-1 gives the whole variable domain EAGVTQFPSHSVIEKGQTVTLRCDPISGHDNLYWYRRVMGKEIKFLLHFVKESKQDESGMPNNRFLAERTGGTYSTLKVQPAELEDSGVYFCASSQDVGGLADQNEQFFGPGTRLTVL.

This chain joins TRBV5-1 and TRBJ2-1; perhaps TRBD1 as D (6 bases). Germline values: CDR1 SGHRS, CDR2 YFSETQ. V was shortened by 1 base and J by 4 bases, with 12 bases between the two germline ends. The CDR3 runs to 15 residues. CDR3: CASSLWQGRYNEQFF. The CDR3 nucleotides are TGCGCCAGCAGCTTGTGGCAGGGGAGATACAATGAGCAGTTCTTC. The full variable domain, with the rest looked up from reference TRBV5-1 and TRBJ2-1, is KAGVTQTPRYLIKTRGQQVTLSCSPISGHRSVSWYQQTPGQGLQFLFEYFSETQRNKGNFPGRFSGRQFSNSRSEMNVSTLELGDSALYLCASSLWQGRYNEQFFGPGTRLTVL.

This clone was observed a few times. V gene TRBV4-3 combines with J gene TRBJ1-5, with unresolved D. The germline V gene has CDR1 LGHNA and CDR2 YSLEER. Trimming took 0 bases from V and 0 from J, leaving 9 bases between them. The CDR3 sequence is 16 residues long. The CDR3 DNA follows: TGCGCCAGCAGCCAAGAATTGGAAGGTAGCAATCAGCCCCAGCATTTT. It specifies CASSQELEGSNQPQHF.

This chain links TRBV2 with TRBJ1-1; the D gene is possibly TRBD1 (5 bases). CDR3 length: 14 residues. The V gene lost 6 bases and the J gene lost 5 bases, with 16 bases spanning the gap. Germline loops: CDR1 SNHLY, CDR2 FYNNEI. The CDR3 spells CASRSTGEGTEAFF. DNA for the CDR3: TGTGCCAGCAGGTCGACCGGGGAGGGGACTGAAGCTTTCTTT.

The J gene is TRBJ2-7, the V gene TRBV7-2, with TRBD2 identical over 10 bases. The CDR3 loop spans 15 amino acids. Per the germline V gene, CDR1 is SGHTA and CDR2 is FQGNSA. The V and J ends lost 5 bases and 4 bases, in that order; junction bases with no gene match: 8. The chain's CDR3 is CASSLTSGRAYEQYF. CDR3 sequence (DNA): TGTGCCAGCAGCCTGACAAGCGGGAGGGCGTACGAGCAGTACTTC.

The rearrangement joins TRBV12-3 or TRBV12-4 to TRBJ1-1, with D uncertain. This CDR3 has 10 residues. V gave up 6 bases and J gave up 2 bases, with 1 base separating them. This CDR3 reads CASSNTEAFF. The DNA for the CDR3 is TGTGCCAGCAGCAACACTGAAGCTTTCTTT.

The genes are TRBV19 and TRBJ1-2, with 7 bases fitting TRBD1. Germline V CDR1 and CDR2: LNHDA, SQIVND (reference sequence). V lost 0 bases, J lost 5 bases, and 0 bases stayed unmatched. The CDR3 consists of 13 residues. DNA for the CDR3: TGTGCCAGTAGTATAGACAGGGGGTATGGCTACACCTTC. Translating it yields CASSIDRGYGYTF. The variable domain in full, completed from reference TRBV19 and TRBJ1-2, reads DGGITQSPKYLFRKEGQNVTLSCEQNLNHDAMYWYRQDPGQGLRLIYYSQIVNDFQKGDIAEGYSVSREKKESFPLTVTSAQKNPTAFYLCASSIDRGYGYTFGSGTRLTVV.